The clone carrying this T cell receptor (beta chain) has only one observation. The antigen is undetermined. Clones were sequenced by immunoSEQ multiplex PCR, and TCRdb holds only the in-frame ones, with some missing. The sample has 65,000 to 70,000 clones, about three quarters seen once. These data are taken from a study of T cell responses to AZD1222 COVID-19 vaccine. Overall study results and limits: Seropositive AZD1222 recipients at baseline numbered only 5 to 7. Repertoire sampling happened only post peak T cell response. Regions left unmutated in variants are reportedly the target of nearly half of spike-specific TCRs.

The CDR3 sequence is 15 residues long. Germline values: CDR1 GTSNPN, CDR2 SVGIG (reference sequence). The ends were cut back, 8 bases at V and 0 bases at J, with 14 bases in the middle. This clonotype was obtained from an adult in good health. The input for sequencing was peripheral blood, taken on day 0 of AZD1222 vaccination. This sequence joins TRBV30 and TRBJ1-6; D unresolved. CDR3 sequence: CAQKAASSYNSPLHF. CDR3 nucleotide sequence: TGTGCCCAGAAGGCAGCTAGCTCCTATAATTCACCCCTCCACTTT.